This entry lists 8 T cell receptor beta chains sequenced from one sample in a study of immune evolution from preneoplasia to lung adenocarcinoma. Profiling relied on immunoSEQ multiplex PCR, and the TCRdb table lists in-frame clones only, not all of them. The top ten hold 6.5% to 8.5% of the sample, which has roughly 4,000 clones, about 80% seen once. The specimen was FFPE invasive lung adenocarcinoma tissue. The receptor set was obtained from a person aged 70 to 79 with invasive lung adenocarcinoma.

For this clone: Compared with germline, one end of the junction differs, possibly owing to a read error. Written as DNA, the CDR3 is TGCGCCAGCAGCGAGTCCCCCCCCGAGGCTGGAAACACCATATATTTT. Amino acid sequence: CASSESPPEAGNTIYF. V usage is TRBV10-2 and J usage is TRBJ1-3; no clear D. In germline, CDR1 is WSHSY, CDR2 SAAADI. CDR3 length: 16 amino acids.

CDR3 sequence reads: CASSFARQPQHF. For the CDR3, the DNA is TGTGCCAGCAGCTTCGCGCGTCAGCCCCAGCATTTT. The chain combines TRBV13 with TRBJ1-5; D gene ambiguous. The length of the CDR3 is 12 residues. The V gene lost 3 bases and the J gene lost 6 bases, with 6 bases spanning the gap. Germline CDR1 and CDR2: PRHDT and FYEKMQ (reference sequence).

The genes are TRBV6-6 and TRBJ2-7, with 8 bases fitting TRBD2. J was trimmed by 12 bases and V by 5 bases; bases with no gene match: 9. Germline assignment: CDR1 MNHNY and CDR2 SVGAGI (reference sequence). The length of the CDR3 is 12 residues. The CDR3 protein is CASSQSTSGTYF. The CDR3 DNA reads TGTGCCAGCAGTCAAAGCACTAGCGGAACGTACTTC.

This clone was observed a few times. The chain employs TRBV29-1 and TRBJ1-1; the match to TRBD1 covers 7 bases. CDR1 is SQVTM, CDR2 ANQGSEA, per germline. V shed 4 bases and J 3 bases; nucleotides not matched to a gene: 5. The CDR3 totals 13 residues. The CDR3 protein is CSVGRQGDTEAFF. The CDR3, as DNA: TGCAGCGTTGGAAGGCAGGGGGACACTGAAGCTTTCTTT.

This chain uses TRBV11-2 with TRBJ2-1; TRBD2 matches 7 bases. CDR1 is SGHAT, CDR2 FQNNGV, per germline. The CDR3 sequence is 19 residues long. V trimming: 5 bases; J trimming: 6 bases; junction bases outside the gene matches: 22. The CDR3 DNA sequence: TGTGCCAGCAGCCATACCGTGTACCCAGAGCGGGAACGACGCAATGAGCAGTTCTTC. Translated: CASSHTVYPERERRNEQFF.

The rearrangement uses TRBV14 and TRBJ2-1, with D possibly being TRBD2 (5 bases). Germline V gene lookup returns CDR1 SGHDN and CDR2 FVKESK. There are 15 residues in the CDR3. The V and J ends lost 6 bases and 8 bases respectively, with 20 bases between them. CDR3 region: CASRGSLEVRDEQFF. CDR3 sequence (DNA): TGTGCCAGCAGGGGGTCCCTAGAAGTGAGGGATGAGCAGTTCTTC.

The chain joins TRBV30 to TRBJ2-2; 8 nucleotides line up with TRBD2. The CDR3 has 14 residues. The J segment lost 1 base and the V segment lost 7 bases, leaving 5 bases of the junction unmatched. CDR1 is GTSNPN, CDR2 SVGIG, per germline (reference sequence). CDR3 in DNA: TGTGCCTCCCCGGGAGGGCGGAACACCGGGGAGCTGTTTTTT. Protein sequence: CASPGGRNTGELFF. The full variable domain, in which reference TRBV30 and TRBJ2-2 provide the parts outside the CDR3, is SQTIHQWPATLVQPVGSPLSLECTVEGTSNPNLYWYRQAAGRGLQLLFYSVGIGQISSEVPQNLSASRPQDRQFILSSKKLLLSDSGFYLCASPGGRNTGELFFGEGSRLTVL.

The rearrangement joins TRBV7-9 to TRBJ2-7, with 10 bases identical to TRBD1. CDR1 and CDR2 from the germline V gene are SEHNR and FQNEAQ (reference sequence). V was clipped by 5 bases and J by 3 bases; unmatched bases: 4. The CDR3 covers 14 residues. The CDR3 region has the DNA TGTGCCAGCAGCCCCGACAGGGGGCTCTACGAGCAGTACTTC. It yields the protein CASSPDRGLYEQYF.